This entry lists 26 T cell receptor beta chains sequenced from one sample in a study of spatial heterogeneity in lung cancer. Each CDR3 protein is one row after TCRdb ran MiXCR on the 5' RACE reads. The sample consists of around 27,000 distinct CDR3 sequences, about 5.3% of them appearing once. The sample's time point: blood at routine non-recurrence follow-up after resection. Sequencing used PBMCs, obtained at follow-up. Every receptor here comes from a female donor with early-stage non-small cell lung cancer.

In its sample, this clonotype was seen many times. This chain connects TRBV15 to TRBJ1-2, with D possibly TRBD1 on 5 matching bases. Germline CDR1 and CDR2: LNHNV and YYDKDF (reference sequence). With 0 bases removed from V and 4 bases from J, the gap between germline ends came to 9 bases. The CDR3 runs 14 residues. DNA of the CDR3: TGTGCCACCAGCAGAGACAGGGTCCCCTATGGCTACACCTTC. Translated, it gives CATSRDRVPYGYTF.

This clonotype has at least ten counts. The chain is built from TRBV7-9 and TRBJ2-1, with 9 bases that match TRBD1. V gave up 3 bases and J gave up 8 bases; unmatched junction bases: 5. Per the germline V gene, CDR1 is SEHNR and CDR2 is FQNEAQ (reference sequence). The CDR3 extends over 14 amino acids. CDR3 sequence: CASSFGTGNYEQFF. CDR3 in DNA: TGTGCCAGCAGCTTCGGGACAGGGAACTATGAGCAGTTCTTC.

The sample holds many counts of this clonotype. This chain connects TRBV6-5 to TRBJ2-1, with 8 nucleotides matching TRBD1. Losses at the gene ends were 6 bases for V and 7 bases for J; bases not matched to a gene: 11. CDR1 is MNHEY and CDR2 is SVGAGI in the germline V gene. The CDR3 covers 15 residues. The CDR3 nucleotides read TGTGCCAGCAGGGCGGGGACAGGTATTAAGAATGAGCAGTTCTTC. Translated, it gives CASRAGTGIKNEQFF.

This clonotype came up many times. CDR3 sequence: CASTRGRDTQYF. CDR3 sequence (DNA): TGTGCCAGCACAAGGGGGCGGGATACGCAGTATTTT. The chain joins TRBV2 to TRBJ2-3; 7 bases map to TRBD1. The CDR3 loop spans 12 amino acids. Germline V gene sequence: CDR1 SNHLY, CDR2 FYNNEI. Trimming at V came to 7 bases and at J to 6 bases, leaving 4 bases not matched to a gene. The full variable domain, its missing parts supplied by reference TRBV2 and TRBJ2-3, is EPEVTQTPSHQVTQMGQEVILRCVPISNHLYFYWYRQILGQKVEFLVSFYNNEISEKSEIFDDQFSVERPDGSNFTLKIRSTKLEDSAMYFCASTRGRDTQYFGPGTRLTVL.

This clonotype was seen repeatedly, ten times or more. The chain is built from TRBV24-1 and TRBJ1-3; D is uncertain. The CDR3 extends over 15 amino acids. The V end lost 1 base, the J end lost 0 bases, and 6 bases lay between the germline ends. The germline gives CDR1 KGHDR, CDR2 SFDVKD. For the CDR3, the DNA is TGTGCCACCAGTGATTTTTGGATCTCTGGAAACACCATATATTTT. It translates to CATSDFWISGNTIYF.

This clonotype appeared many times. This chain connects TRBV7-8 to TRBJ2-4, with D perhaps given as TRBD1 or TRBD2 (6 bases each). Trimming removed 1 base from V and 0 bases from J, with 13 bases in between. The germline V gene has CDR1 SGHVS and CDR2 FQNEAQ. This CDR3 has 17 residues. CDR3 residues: CASSLVGGLVAKNIQYF. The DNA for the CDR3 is TGTGCCAGCAGCTTAGTAGGGGGGTTGGTAGCCAAAAACATTCAGTACTTC.

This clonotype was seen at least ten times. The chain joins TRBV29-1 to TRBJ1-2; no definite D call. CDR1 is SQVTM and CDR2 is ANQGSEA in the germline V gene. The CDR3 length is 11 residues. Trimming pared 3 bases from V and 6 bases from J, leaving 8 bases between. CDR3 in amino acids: CSVDLPDGYTF. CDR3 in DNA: TGCAGCGTTGATCTCCCAGATGGCTACACCTTC.

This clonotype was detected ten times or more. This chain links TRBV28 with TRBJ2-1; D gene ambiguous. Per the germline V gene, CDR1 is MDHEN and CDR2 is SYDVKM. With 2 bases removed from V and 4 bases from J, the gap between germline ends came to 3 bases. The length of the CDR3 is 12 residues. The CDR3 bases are TGTGCCAGCAGTTTAGCTTACAATGAGCAGTTCTTC. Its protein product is CASSLAYNEQFF.

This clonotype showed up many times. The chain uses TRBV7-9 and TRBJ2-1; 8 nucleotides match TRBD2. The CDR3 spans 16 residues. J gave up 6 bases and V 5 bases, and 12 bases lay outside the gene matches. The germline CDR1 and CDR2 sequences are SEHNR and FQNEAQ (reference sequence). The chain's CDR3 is CASSPAGGGNVNEQFF. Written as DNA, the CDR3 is TGTGCCAGCAGCCCTGCGGGCGGGGGGAACGTCAATGAGCAGTTCTTC.

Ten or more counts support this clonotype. CDR3 nucleotide sequence: TGTGCCAGCAGATACCTACAGGGGGCACGGACAGATACGCAGTATTTT. Protein product: CASRYLQGARTDTQYF. The J gene is TRBJ2-3, the V gene TRBV7-3; 9 bases agree with TRBD1. Germline V CDR1 and CDR2: SGHTA, FQGTGA. V dropped 6 bases and J dropped 3; count of bases not matched to a gene: 10. The CDR3 consists of 16 residues.

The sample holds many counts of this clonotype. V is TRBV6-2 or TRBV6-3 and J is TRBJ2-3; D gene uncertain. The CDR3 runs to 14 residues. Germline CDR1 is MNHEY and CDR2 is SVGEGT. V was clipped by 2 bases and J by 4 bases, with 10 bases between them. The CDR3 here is CASSYEGKSDTQYF. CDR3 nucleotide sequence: TGTGCCAGCAGTTACGAAGGGAAATCAGATACGCAGTATTTT.

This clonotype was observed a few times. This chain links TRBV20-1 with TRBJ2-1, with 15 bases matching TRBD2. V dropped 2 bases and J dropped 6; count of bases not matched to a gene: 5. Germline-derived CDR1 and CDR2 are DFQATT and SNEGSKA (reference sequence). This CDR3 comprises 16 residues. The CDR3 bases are TGCAGTGCTAGAAGGACTAGCGGGAGGGCGGGCAATGAGCAGTTCTTC. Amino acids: CSARRTSGRAGNEQFF.

The CDR3 bases are TGTGCCACTTCGTCATCAAGGGAAAACACTGAAGCTTTCTTT. Amino acids: CATSSSRENTEAFF. The J gene is TRBJ1-1, the V gene TRBV10-3; D is undetermined. The CDR3 is 14 residues long. The V and J ends lost 10 bases and 2 bases respectively, with 17 bases between them. The V gene's germline CDR1 is ENHRY and CDR2 SYGVKD.

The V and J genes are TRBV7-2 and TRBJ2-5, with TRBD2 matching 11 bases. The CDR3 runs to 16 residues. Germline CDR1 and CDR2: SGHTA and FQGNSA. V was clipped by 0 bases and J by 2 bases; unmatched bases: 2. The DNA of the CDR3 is TGTGCCAGCAGCTTAGCCCTAGCGGGGGGACAAGAGACCCAGTACTTC. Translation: CASSLALAGGQETQYF.

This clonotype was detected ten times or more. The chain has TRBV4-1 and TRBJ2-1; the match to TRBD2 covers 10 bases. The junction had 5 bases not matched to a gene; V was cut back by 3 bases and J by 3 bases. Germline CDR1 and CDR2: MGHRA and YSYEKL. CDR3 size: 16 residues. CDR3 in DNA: TGCGCCAGCAGCCAGCTAGCGGGGGTTATCTACAATGAGCAGTTCTTC. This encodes CASSQLAGVIYNEQFF.

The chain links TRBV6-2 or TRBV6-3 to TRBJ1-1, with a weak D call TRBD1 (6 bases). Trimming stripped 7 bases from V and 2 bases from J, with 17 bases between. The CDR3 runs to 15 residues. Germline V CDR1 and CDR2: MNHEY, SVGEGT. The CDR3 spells CASTWGAIRNTEAFF. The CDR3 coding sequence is TGTGCCAGCACCTGGGGGGCAATTCGAAACACTGAAGCTTTCTTT.

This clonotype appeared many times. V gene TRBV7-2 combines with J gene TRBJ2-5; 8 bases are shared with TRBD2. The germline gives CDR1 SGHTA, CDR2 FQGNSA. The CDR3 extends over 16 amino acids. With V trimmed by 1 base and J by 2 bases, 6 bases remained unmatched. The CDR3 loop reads CASSLGVAGSQETQYF. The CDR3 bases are TGTGCCAGCAGCTTAGGGGTAGCGGGGAGTCAAGAGACCCAGTACTTC. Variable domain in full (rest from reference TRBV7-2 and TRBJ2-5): GAGVSQSPSNKVTEKGKDVELRCDPISGHTALYWYRQSLGQGLEFLIYFQGNSAPDKSGLPSDRFSAERTGGSVSTLTIQRTQQEDSAVYLCASSLGVAGSQETQYFGPGTRLLVL.

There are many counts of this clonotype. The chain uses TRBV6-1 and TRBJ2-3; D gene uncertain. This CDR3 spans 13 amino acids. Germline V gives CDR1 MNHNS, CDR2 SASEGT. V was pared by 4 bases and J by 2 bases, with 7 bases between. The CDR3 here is CASSASFTDTQYF. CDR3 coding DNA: TGTGCCAGCAGTGCCAGTTTCACAGATACGCAGTATTTT.

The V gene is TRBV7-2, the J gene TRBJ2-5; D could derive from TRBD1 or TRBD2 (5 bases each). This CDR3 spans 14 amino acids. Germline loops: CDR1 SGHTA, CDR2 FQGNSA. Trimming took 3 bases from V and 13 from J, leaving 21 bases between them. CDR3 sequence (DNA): TGTGCCAGCAGCTTTCCCGGGGACCTCCGCCAGCGGTACTTC. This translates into CASSFPGDLRQRYF.

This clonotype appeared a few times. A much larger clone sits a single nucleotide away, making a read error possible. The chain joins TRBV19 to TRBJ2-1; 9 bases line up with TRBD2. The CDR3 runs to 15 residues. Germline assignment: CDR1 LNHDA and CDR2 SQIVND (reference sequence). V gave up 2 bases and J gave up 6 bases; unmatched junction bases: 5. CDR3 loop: CASSIRLAGSNEQFF. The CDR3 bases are TGTGCCAGTAGTATACGGCTAGCGGGGTCCAATGAGCAGTTCTTC.

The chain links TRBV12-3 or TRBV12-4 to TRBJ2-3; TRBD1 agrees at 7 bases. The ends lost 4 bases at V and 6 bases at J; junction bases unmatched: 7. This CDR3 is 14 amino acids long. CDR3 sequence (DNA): TGTGCCAGCAGTTCCACCTCGACAGGGGATACGCAGTATTTT. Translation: CASSSTSTGDTQYF.

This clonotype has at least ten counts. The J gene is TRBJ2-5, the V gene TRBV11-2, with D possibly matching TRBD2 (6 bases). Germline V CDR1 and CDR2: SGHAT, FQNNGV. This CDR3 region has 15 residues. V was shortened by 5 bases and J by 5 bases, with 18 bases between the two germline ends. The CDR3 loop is CASSPAGGGGETQYF. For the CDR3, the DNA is TGTGCCAGCAGCCCAGCTGGGGGAGGTGGGGAGACCCAGTACTTC.

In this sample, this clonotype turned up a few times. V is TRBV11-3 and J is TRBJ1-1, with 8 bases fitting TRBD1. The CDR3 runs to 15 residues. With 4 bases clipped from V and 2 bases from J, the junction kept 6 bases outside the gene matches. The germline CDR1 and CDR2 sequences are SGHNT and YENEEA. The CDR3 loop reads CASSSGGRTNTEAFF. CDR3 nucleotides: TGTGCCAGCAGCTCAGGGGGCAGGACCAACACTGAAGCTTTCTTT.

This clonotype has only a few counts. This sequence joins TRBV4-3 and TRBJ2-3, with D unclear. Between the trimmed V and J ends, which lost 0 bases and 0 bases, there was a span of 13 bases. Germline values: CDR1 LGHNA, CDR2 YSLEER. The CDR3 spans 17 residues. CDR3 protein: CASSQDPPASSTDTQYF. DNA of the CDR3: TGCGCCAGCAGCCAAGATCCCCCCGCTTCTAGCACAGATACGCAGTATTTT.

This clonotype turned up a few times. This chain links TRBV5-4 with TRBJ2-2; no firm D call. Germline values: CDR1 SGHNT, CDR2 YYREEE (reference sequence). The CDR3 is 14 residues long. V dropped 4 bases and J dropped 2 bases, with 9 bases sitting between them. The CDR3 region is CASSGRINTGELFF. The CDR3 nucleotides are TGTGCCAGCAGCGGGCGGATCAACACCGGGGAGCTGTTTTTT. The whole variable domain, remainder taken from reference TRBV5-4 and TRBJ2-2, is ETGVTQSPTHLIKTRGQQVTLRCSSQSGHNTVSWYQQALGQGPQFIFQYYREEENGRGNFPPRFSGLQFPNYSSELNVNALELDDSALYLCASSGRINTGELFFGEGSRLTVL.

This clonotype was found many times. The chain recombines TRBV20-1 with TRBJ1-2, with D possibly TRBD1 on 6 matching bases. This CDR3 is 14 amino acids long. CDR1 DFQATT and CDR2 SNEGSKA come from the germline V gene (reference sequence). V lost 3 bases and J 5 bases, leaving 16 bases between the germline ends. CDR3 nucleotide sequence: TGCAGTGCTAGTATTGGACAGCGGCTTTATGGCTACACCTTC. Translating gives CSASIGQRLYGYTF.